This T cell receptor beta chain emerged from a study of T cell responses to AZD1222 COVID-19 vaccine. General study findings and limits: Researchers report vaccine-associated CD4 TCRs spanning spike, with dominance at 160-218 and 743-854. Baseline seropositivity characterized only a handful of AZD1222 recipients. Close to half of spike-specific TCRs reportedly recognize unmutated variant regions.

Pooled samples include second doses given at about 4 or 12 weeks. Between the trimmed V and J ends, which lost 10 bases and 3 bases, there was a span of 15 bases. The CDR3 consists of 14 residues. The V gene's germline CDR1 is SGHVS and CDR2 FQNEAQ. Clones were sequenced by immunoSEQ multiplex PCR, and TCRdb holds only the in-frame ones, with some missing. The table shows 150,000 to 200,000 clones, with 92% occurring only once. A word on this clone: Its cognate antigen is unknown.

This chain joins TRBV7-8 and TRBJ1-4; D uncertain. This sequence originates from an adult who received the AZD1222 COVID-19 vaccine. The starting material was peripheral blood, obtained 28 days after the second AZD1222 dose. CDR3 sequence (DNA): TGTGCCACCCAGAGAGGGAGTCCTAATGAAAAACTGTTTTTT. It yields the protein CATQRGSPNEKLFF.